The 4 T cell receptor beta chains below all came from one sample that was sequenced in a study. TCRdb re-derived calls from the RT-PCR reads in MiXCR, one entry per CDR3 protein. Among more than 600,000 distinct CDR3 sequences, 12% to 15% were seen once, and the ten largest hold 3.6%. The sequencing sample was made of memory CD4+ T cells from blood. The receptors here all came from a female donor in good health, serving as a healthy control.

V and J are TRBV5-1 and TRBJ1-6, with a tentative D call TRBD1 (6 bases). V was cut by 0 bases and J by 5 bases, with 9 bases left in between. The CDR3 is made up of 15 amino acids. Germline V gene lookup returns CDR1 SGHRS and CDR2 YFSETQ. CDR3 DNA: TGCGCCAGCAGCTTGGGGGGGCTTAATAATTCACCCCTCCACTTT. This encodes CASSLGGLNNSPLHF.

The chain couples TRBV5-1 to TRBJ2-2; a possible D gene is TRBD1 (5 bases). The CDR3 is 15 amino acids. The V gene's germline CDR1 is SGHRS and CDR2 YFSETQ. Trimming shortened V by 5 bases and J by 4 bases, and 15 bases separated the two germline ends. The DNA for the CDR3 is TGCGCCAGCAGTCAGAAGGGGTCGAGCACCGGGGAGCTGTTTTTT. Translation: CASSQKGSSTGELFF.

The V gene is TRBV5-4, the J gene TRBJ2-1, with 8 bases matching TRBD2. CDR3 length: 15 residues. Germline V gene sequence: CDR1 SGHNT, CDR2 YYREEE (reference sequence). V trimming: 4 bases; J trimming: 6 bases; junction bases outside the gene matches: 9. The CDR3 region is CASSPLLGGGNEQFF. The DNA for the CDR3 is TGTGCCAGCAGCCCTCTTCTCGGGGGGGGCAATGAGCAGTTCTTC.

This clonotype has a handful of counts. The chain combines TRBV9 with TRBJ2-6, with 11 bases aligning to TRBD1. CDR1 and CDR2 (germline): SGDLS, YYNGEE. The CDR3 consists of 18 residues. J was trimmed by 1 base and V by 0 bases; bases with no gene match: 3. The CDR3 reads CASSVAGQGVSGANVLTF. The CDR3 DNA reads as TGTGCCAGCAGCGTAGCGGGACAGGGGGTTTCTGGGGCCAACGTCCTGACTTTC.